Sequencing of this T cell receptor (beta chain) was carried out in a study of vaccination effects on CD4 cells after COVID-19. Regarding this clone: Its cognate antigen is unknown.

Antigen-specific CD4+ T cells were first expanded with viral peptide pools by the ViraFEST assay and only then sequenced. A 10-day culture period preceded the isolation of CD4+ T cells. A positive SARS-CoV-2 PCR test fell between March and December 2020. Germline CDR1 SGHVS, CDR2 FQNEAQ. Between the trimmed V and J ends, which lost 1 base and 5 bases, there was a span of 14 bases. This CDR3 is 15 amino acids long. Method: immunoSEQ multiplex PCR; TCRdb's copy keeps in-frame clones and lacks some. The table includes approximately 70,000 clones, under 85% detected once. The gene calls are TRBV7-8 and TRBJ2-5; D tentatively fits TRBD1 or TRBD2 (7 bases each). The receptor was isolated from a human donor who had a prior SARS-CoV-2 infection. This material consisted of CD4+ T cells from PBMCs cultured with HIV peptides, taken before COVID-19 vaccination. Sample subset: HIV-1 Nef peptide pool negative control/reference culture. DNA for the CDR3: TGTGCCAGCAGCTTAGATCAGGGGGAGGGGGAGACCCAGTACTTC. It is translated as CASSLDQGEGETQYF.